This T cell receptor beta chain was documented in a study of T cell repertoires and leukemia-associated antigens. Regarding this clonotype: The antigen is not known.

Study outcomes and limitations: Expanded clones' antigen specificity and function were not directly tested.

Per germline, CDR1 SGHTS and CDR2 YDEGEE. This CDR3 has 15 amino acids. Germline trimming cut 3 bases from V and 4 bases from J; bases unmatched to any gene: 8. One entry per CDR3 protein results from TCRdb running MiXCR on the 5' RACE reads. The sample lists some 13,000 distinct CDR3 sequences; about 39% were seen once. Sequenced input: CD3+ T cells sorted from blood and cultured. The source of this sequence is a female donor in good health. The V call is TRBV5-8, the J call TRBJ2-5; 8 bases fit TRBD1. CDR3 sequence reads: CASSSWGQVSETQYF. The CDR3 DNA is TGTGCCAGCAGCTCGTGGGGACAGGTTTCAGAGACCCAGTACTTC.